The rows below give T cell receptor beta chains drawn from one sample of a study of beta chain bispecific antibodies for T cell cancers. TCRdb reprocessed the 5' RACE reads via MiXCR and lists one record per CDR3 protein. The sample holds about 20,000 distinct CDR3 sequences, about 2.6% seen once. Their cognate antigens are unknown. The sequencing input was healthy donor T cells cultured with leukemia cells. The receptors come from a human donor in good health. Some clones in this sample may be carry-over from other donors' samples. Both conserved end residues are part of each CDR3. A D gene is named only where the DNA matches it firmly. A clone size is listed for some rows: how often the clone was seen (once, few, many), or a class if it is expanded.

many	TRBV11-2	TRBJ1-1	TRBD1	CASSYTGGTEAFF	TGTGCCAGCAGCTACACAGGGGGCACTGAAGCTTTCTTT
many	TRBV2	TRBJ1-5	TRBD1	CASTITGVGQPQHF	TGTGCCAGCACCATAACAGGGGTTGGTCAGCCCCAGCATTTT
few	TRBV5-6	TRBJ2-5	TRBD1	CASSWGTGGYGETQYF	TGTGCCAGCAGCTGGGGGACAGGGGGCTACGGAGAGACCCAGTACTTC
.	TRBV11-2	TRBJ1-1	.	CASGMVGYNTEAFF	TGTGCCAGCGGGATGGTAGGTTATAACACTGAAGCTTTCTTT
many	TRBV20-1	TRBJ2-3	TRBD2	CSATPLGGSGTDTQYF	TGCAGTGCTACTCCTCTCGGGGGGTCGGGCACAGATACGCAGTATTTT
medium-sized	TRBV10-3	TRBJ1-1	.	CAISTKGPAKIGAFF	TGTGCCATCAGTACCAAGGGACCCGCGAAAATCGGAGCTTTCTTT
many	TRBV7-3	TRBJ2-5	.	CASSLGGGAGETQYF	TGTGCCAGCAGCTTAGGAGGGGGGGCCGGAGAGACCCAGTACTTC
few	TRBV15	TRBJ2-1	TRBD2	CATSPPQTSGGTMRQFF	TGTGCCACCAGCCCACCCCAAACTAGCGGGGGGACAATGAGGCAGTTCTTC
many	TRBV6-1	TRBJ1-5	TRBD1	CASSERQGSNQPQHF	TGTGCCAGCAGTGAAAGACAGGGGAGCAATCAGCCCCAGCATTTT
many	TRBV5-1	TRBJ1-6	.	CASSLVGGENSPLHF	TGCGCCAGCAGCTTGGTGGGGGGCGAGAATTCACCCCTCCACTTT
few	TRBV4-2	TRBJ1-5	TRBD1	CASSQPGQAYQPQHF	TGTGCCAGCAGCCAACCGGGACAGGCCTATCAGCCCCAGCATTTT
few	TRBV30	TRBJ1-1	TRBD1	CAWSGLAPGQGGDTEAFF	TGTGCCTGGAGTGGCCTCGCTCCGGGACAGGGGGGGGACACTGAAGCTTTCTTT
many	TRBV11-2	TRBJ1-5	.	CASSPTDVGQPQHF	TGTGCCAGCAGCCCAACAGATGTGGGGCAGCCCCAGCATTTT
.	TRBV19	TRBJ2-1	.	CASSGSSYNEQFF	TGTGCCAGTAGCGGTTCCTCCTACAATGAGCAGTTCTTC
many	TRBV5-1	TRBJ2-1	.	CASSPAVVEGNEQFF	TGCGCCAGCAGCCCAGCGGTAGTGGAAGGCAATGAGCAGTTCTTC
few	TRBV27	TRBJ1-1	TRBD1	CASSSPDRGRMNTEAFF	TGTGCCAGCAGTTCCCCGGACAGGGGGCGCATGAACACTGAAGCTTTCTTT
many	TRBV19	TRBJ2-7	.	CAPQSERNRVEPSYEQYF	TGTGCCCCTCAATCAGAACGGAACAGGGTAGAGCCGTCATACGAGCAGTACTTC
many	TRBV10-3	TRBJ1-5	.	CATQENPSNQPQHF	TGTGCCACACAGGAGAACCCTAGCAATCAGCCCCAGCATTTT
many	TRBV20-1	TRBJ2-3	.	CSARRAGSISTDTQYF	TGCAGTGCTAGAAGGGCGGGGTCAATAAGCACAGATACGCAGTATTTT
many	TRBV7-2	TRBJ1-1	.	CASGLEGWSTEAFF	TGTGCCAGCGGCCTAGAGGGGTGGAGCACTGAAGCTTTCTTT
medium-sized	TRBV20-1	TRBJ2-7	TRBD1	CSARGGDRVLRWSYEQYF	TGCAGTGCTAGAGGGGGGGACAGGGTCCTCCGGTGGTCCTACGAGCAGTACTTC
many	TRBV19	TRBJ2-7	.	CASSMRDRSYEQYF	TGTGCCAGTAGTATGCGGGACAGATCCTACGAGCAGTACTTC
many	TRBV2	TRBJ2-7	TRBD1	CASNRGNEQYF	TGTGCCAGTAACAGGGGGAACGAGCAGTACTTC
many	TRBV12-3/TRBV12-4	TRBJ1-1	TRBD1	CASSSLGTDMNTEAFF	TGTGCCAGCAGTTCATTGGGGACAGACATGAACACTGAAGCTTTCTTT
many	TRBV30	TRBJ1-5	.	CAWSVRAGNQPQHF	TGTGCCTGGAGTGTACGGGCGGGCAATCAGCCCCAGCATTTT
many	TRBV5-1	TRBJ2-7	.	CASSGTLDEQYF	TGCGCCAGCAGCGGTACCTTGGACGAGCAGTACTTC
many	TRBV27	TRBJ2-1	TRBD2	CASTELAGDYNEQFF	TGTGCCAGCACCGAACTAGCGGGGGACTACAATGAGCAGTTCTTC
many	TRBV9	TRBJ1-3	.	CASSVDPANSGNTIYF	TGTGCCAGCAGCGTAGATCCGGCCAACTCTGGAAACACCATATATTTT
few	TRBV5-1	TRBJ2-1	.	CASSLIGAVGEQFF	TGCGCCAGCAGCTTGATCGGGGCAGTGGGTGAGCAGTTCTTC
many	TRBV25-1	TRBJ2-7	.	CASSDIGQEYF	TGTGCCAGCAGTGATATTGGCCAGGAGTACTTC
many	TRBV6-5	TRBJ1-2	.	CASSYSGTTVDGYTF	TGTGCCAGCAGTTACTCTGGGACGACGGTGGATGGCTACACCTTC
.	TRBV7-6	TRBJ1-4	.	CASASRVGEEKLFF	TGTGCCAGCGCTAGCCGTGTTGGGGAAGAAAAACTGTTTTTT
many	TRBV5-1	TRBJ2-3	.	CASSLGLITDTQYF	TGCGCCAGCAGCCTGGGTCTAATAACAGATACGCAGTATTTT
many	TRBV11-2	TRBJ2-1	.	CASSLVGGLAGVGEQFF	TGTGCCAGCAGCTTAGTAGGAGGACTGGCAGGAGTCGGTGAGCAGTTCTTC
.	TRBV20-1	TRBJ2-5	.	CSARDEESGETQYF	TGCAGTGCTAGAGATGAGGAATCGGGAGAGACCCAGTACTTC
many	TRBV28	TRBJ1-1	TRBD1	CASSLGTEVDGEAFF	TGTGCCAGCAGTTTAGGGACAGAGGTCGACGGGGAAGCTTTCTTT
many	TRBV19	TRBJ2-1	.	CASSYGHEQFF	TGTGCCAGTAGCTACGGTCATGAGCAGTTCTTC
.	TRBV7-9	TRBJ2-7	TRBD2	CASSTRTSGISYEQYF	TGTGCCAGCAGCACCCGGACTAGCGGGATCTCCTACGAGCAGTACTTC
many	TRBV28	TRBJ1-5	.	CASSLIEGQPQHF	TGTGCCAGCAGTTTGATCGAGGGTCAGCCCCAGCATTTT
many	TRBV27	TRBJ2-1	.	CASSFGSYNEQFF	TGTGCCAGCAGTTTCGGATCCTACAATGAGCAGTTCTTC
many	TRBV5-1	TRBJ2-1	.	CASSSPYNNEQFF	TGCGCCAGCAGCTCCCCTTACAACAATGAGCAGTTCTTC
many	TRBV9	TRBJ1-5	TRBD1	CASSDTGTGEPQHF	TGTGCCAGCAGTGATACCGGGACAGGGGAGCCCCAGCATTTT
many	TRBV7-8	TRBJ2-5	TRBD2	CASSLELAGGLQETQYF	TGTGCCAGCAGCTTAGAACTAGCGGGGGGCCTACAAGAGACCCAGTACTTC
many	TRBV19	TRBJ1-1	.	CASSPRYTNGVNTEAFF	TGTGCCAGTAGTCCGCGGTACACCAACGGGGTAAACACTGAAGCTTTCTTT
many	TRBV14	TRBJ1-5	.	CAAWPGTAVIWPQHF	TGTGCCGCCTGGCCCGGGACCGCTGTTATCTGGCCCCAGCATTTT
many	TRBV6-2/TRBV6-3	TRBJ1-5	.	CASSNLEDGREGQPQHF	TGTGCCAGCAGCAATTTAGAGGACGGACGGGAGGGTCAGCCCCAGCATTTT
many	TRBV7-6	TRBJ2-3	TRBD1	CASSLVGTGNTDTQYF	TGTGCCAGCAGCTTAGTAGGGACAGGAAACACAGATACGCAGTATTTT
many	TRBV19	TRBJ1-5	.	CASTPQWGYSNQPQHF	TGTGCCAGTACCCCCCAATGGGGTTATAGCAATCAGCCCCAGCATTTT
many	TRBV28	TRBJ1-5	.	CASSLGGANQPQHF	TGTGCCAGCAGTTTGGGGGGGGCGAATCAGCCCCAGCATTTT
many	TRBV5-1	TRBJ2-7	TRBD2	CASTQTSGVSYEQYF	TGCGCCAGCACCCAGACTAGCGGGGTCTCCTACGAGCAGTACTTC
many	TRBV5-1	TRBJ2-2	.	CASSPLSPGELFF	TGCGCCAGCAGCCCCCTCTCCCCCGGGGAGCTGTTTTTT
many	TRBV7-9	TRBJ1-2	.	CASSFREGGRDGYTF	TGTGCCAGCAGCTTTCGAGAGGGCGGGAGAGATGGCTACACCTTC
many	TRBV20-1	TRBJ1-2	.	CSARKPGLNYGYTF	TGCAGTGCTAGAAAGCCGGGCCTCAACTATGGCTACACCTTC
many	TRBV29-1	TRBJ2-1	.	CSVELDYNEQFF	TGCAGCGTTGAACTAGACTACAATGAGCAGTTCTTC
.	TRBV20-1	TRBJ1-5	.	CSAGGGVMVQPQHF	TGCAGTGCCGGCGGAGGGGTCATGGTTCAGCCCCAGCATTTT